This T cell receptor (beta chain) was identified during a study of response to subunit inactivated influenza vaccine. Via MiXCR, TCRdb re-called the RT-PCR reads, giving one row per CDR3 protein. The sample shows around 760,000 distinct CDR3 sequences, roughly 13% of them seen only once. V gave up 0 bases and J gave up 2 bases, with 14 bases separating them. Germline assignment: CDR1 SQVTM and CDR2 ANQGSEA. The CDR3 consists of 15 residues. General observations from the study: The authors put forward the suggestion that each seasonal influenza vaccination may bring in only a limited number of new T cells.

As to this clonotype: Its antigen is undetermined.

This clonotype originated in a man aged 45-65 years who received an inactivated influenza vaccine. The specimen was PBMCs from blood, collected 14 to 15 days before vaccination. The chain has TRBV29-1 and TRBJ2-7; no reliable D call. Here the CDR3 reads CSVEDPSASTYEQYF. The CDR3 DNA reads TGCAGCGTTGAAGATCCGTCCGCGTCGACCTACGAGCAGTACTTC.